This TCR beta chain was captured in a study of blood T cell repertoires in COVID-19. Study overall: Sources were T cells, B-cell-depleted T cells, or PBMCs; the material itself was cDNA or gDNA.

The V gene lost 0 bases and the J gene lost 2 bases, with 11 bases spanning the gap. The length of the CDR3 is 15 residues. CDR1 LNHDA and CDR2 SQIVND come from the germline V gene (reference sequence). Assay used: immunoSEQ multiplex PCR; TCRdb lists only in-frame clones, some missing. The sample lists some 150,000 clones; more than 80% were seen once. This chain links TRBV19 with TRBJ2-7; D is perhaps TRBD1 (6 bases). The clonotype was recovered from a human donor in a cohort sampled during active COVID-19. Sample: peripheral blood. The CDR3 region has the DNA TGTGCCAGTAGTATAGAGGCAGGGGAAACCTACGAGCAGTACTTC. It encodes CASSIEAGETYEQYF.